This T cell receptor beta chain was identified in a study of CD8+ T cells in alopecia areata (dated by TCRdb to 2016 to 2019). For the study in its entirety: Skin from C3H/HeJ donors with spontaneous alopecia (6-12 months old) was grafted onto female C3H/HeJ recipients that were roughly 7-10 weeks old. In both human patients and the C3H/HeJ mouse model, the study applied high-throughput TCRbeta sequencing to look at T cell clonal expansion in alopecia areata. In humans, TCRbeta sequencing was performed on scalp tissue and on sorted CD4+ and CD8+ peripheral blood T cells from healthy controls and from patients with patchy or totalis/universalis alopecia areata. Scalp clonality was compared across normal scalp (n=4), patchy alopecia areata scalp (n=8), and alopecia totalis/universalis scalp (n=8). RNA came from the PAXgene miRNA kit for fixed scalp, the miRNeasy kit for PBMCs, and the RNeasy kit for mouse skin. immunoSEQ multiplex PCR using 35 Vbeta forward primers and 13 Jbeta reverse primers was used to amplify TCRbeta CDR3 regions.

Here V drops 5 bases and J drops 3 bases, and the junction holds 2 bases not matched to any gene. Via the germline V gene (reference sequence), CDR1 is NNHNN and CDR2 SYGAGS. The cysteine opens and the phenylalanine closes a CDR3 of 12 amino acids. The DNA shown is the part of the CDR3 that was read: 24 bases, in frame from base 1. Broader findings and caveats from the paper: Lesional scalp, especially in alopecia totalis/universalis, showed higher clonality and more expanded CD8+ clones than normal scalp, suggesting antigenic drive. TCR sequences shared between patients were less clear than in mice, possibly partly because of HLA diversity in the patient population. Unlike mouse skin, which is dominated by gammadelta T cells, normal human skin has resident alphabeta T cells that are also sequenced, and this complicates analysis of the scalp TCR repertoire.

This clone was counted between two and nine times. Which antigen it targets is not known. Note that gene names and germline sequences for this receptor are mouse ones. Coverage ceases 4 residues before the CDR3 finishes, and the germline J gene fills in the end. This same CDR3 is encoded by further DNA sequences in the sample. Pooled mouse cutaneous lymph node cells were stained for CD4, CD8alpha, NKG2D, NKG2ACE and other markers and were then sorted on a BD Influx. The library was obtained by the immunoSEQ multiplex PCR assay. RNA was extracted from all samples and reverse transcribed into cDNA as template for TCR sequencing. First-strand cDNA was synthesized with SuperScript III using a 2:1 mix of oligo-dT and random hexamers. A synthetic immune receptor repertoire was used to measure amplification bias, and any remaining bias was corrected computationally. Libraries were sequenced on Illumina HiSeq using 60 bp reads that covered the CDR3 and were read from J toward V. Turning to the authors' computational methods: Raw reads were preprocessed to remove errors, and CDR3 was defined according to IMGT conventions as the region from the conserved cysteine to phenylalanine. Clonality was calculated as 1 minus Shannon entropy normalized by log2 of the number of productive unique TCRs. Whether scalp clones were CD4 or CD8 was inferred by matching scalp TCRbeta sequences against CD4 and CD8 repertoires sorted from blood. TCRdb holds this immuneACCESS table with in-frame rearrangements only. Some clones are missing; in checked studies, unresolved V genes explain under half, and the rest has no known cause. V and J calls and clone size are as listed in that table; D and trimming were resolved from the DNA. Listed for this sample are around 290,000 clones, none observed only a single time. In total, the top ten clones hold 1.2% of the sample.

Sequencing was done on a sample of CD4+ T cells sorted from a lymph node. The V and J genes are TRBV13-2 and TRBJ2-7; 7 central nucleotides agree with TRBD1. The sequence was collected from a C3H/HeJ mouse with alopecia areata. This mouse strain carries MHC haplotype H2-k. The part of the CDR3 DNA that was read is TGTGCCAGCGGCGGACAGGTCTAT. Its amino acids are CASGGQVY. In full, the CDR3 is CASGGQVYEQYF.